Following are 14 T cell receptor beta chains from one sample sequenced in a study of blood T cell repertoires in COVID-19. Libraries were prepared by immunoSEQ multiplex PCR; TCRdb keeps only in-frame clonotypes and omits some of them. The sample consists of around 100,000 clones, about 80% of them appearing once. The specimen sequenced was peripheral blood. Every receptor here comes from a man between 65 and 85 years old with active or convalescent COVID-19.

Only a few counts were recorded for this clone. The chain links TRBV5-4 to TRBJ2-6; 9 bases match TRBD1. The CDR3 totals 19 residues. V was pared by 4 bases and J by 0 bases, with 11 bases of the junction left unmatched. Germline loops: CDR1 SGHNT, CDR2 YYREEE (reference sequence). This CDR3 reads CASSDPPGQGFSGANVLTF. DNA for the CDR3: TGTGCCAGCAGCGACCCACCGGGACAGGGATTCTCTGGGGCCAACGTCCTGACTTTC.

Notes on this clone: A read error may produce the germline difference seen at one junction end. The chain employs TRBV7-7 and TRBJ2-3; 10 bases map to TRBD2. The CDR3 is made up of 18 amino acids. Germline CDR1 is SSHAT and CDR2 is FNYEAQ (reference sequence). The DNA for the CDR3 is TGTGCTAGCAGCTTAAATCCGGCCGGACTAGCGGGCACAGATACGCAGTATTTT. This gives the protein CASSLNPAGLAGTDTQYF.

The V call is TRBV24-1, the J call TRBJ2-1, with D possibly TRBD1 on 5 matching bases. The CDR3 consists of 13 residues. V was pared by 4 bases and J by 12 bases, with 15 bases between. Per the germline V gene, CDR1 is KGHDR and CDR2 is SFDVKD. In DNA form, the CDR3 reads TGTGCCACCAGTGACGCACCGACAGAATTGCAGTTCTTC. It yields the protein CATSDAPTELQFF.

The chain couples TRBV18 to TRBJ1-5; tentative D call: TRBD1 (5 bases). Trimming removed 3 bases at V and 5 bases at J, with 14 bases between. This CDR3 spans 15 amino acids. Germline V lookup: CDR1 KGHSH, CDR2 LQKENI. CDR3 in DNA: TGTGCCAGCTCACCTTCGACAGTCGCCTATCAGCCCCAGCATTTT. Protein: CASSPSTVAYQPQHF.

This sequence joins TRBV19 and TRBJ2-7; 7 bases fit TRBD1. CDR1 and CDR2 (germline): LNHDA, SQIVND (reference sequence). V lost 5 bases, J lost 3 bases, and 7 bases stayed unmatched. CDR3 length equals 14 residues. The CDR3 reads CASSFPGQLYEQYF. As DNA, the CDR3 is TGTGCCAGTAGTTTCCCGGGACAGCTCTACGAGCAGTACTTC.

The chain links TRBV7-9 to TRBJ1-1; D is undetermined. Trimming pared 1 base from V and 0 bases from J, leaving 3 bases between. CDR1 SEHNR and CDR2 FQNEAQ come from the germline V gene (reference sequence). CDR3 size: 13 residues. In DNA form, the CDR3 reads TGTGCCAGCAGCTTAGAGCTGAACACTGAAGCTTTCTTT. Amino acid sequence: CASSLELNTEAFF.

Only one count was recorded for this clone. The CDR3 loop reads CASSEGNTYEQYF. CDR3 bases: TGTGCCAGCAGCGAGGGTAATACCTACGAGCAGTACTTC. The rearrangement links TRBV6-5 to TRBJ2-7, with D tentatively TRBD2 (5 bases). The length of the CDR3 is 13 residues. Trimming pared 6 bases from V and 2 bases from J, leaving 11 bases between. Per germline, CDR1 MNHEY and CDR2 SVGAGI.

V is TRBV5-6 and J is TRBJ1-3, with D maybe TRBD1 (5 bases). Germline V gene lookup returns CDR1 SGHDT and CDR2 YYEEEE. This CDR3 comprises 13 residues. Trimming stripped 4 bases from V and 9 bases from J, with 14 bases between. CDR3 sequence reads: CASSDLQAPTIYF. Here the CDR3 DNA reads TGTGCCAGCAGCGACCTACAGGCTCCCACCATATATTTT.

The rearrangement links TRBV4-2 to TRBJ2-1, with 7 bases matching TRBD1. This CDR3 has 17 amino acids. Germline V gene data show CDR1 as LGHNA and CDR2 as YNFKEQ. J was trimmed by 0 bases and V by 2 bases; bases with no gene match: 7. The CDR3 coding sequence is TGTGCCAGCAGCCAACCAGGGGGTATTAGCTCCTACAATGAGCAGTTCTTC. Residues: CASSQPGGISSYNEQFF.

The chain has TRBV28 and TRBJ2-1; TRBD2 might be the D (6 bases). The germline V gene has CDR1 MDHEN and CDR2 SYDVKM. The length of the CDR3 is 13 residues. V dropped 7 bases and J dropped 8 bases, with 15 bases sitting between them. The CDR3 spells CASTTGGQDEQFF. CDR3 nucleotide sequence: TGTGCCAGCACAACCGGGGGTCAGGATGAGCAGTTCTTC.

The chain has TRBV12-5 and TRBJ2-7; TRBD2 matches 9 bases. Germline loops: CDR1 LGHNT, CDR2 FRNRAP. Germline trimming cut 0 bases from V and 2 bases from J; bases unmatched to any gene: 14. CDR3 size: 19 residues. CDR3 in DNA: TGTGCTAGTGGTTTGGTAAGAGCCAGCGGGAGGCCAGGGGCCTACGAGCAGTACTTC. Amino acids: CASGLVRASGRPGAYEQYF.

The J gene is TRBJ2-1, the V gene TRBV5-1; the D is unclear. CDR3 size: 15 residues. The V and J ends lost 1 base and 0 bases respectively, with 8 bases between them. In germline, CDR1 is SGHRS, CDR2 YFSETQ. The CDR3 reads CASSLMASSYNEQFF. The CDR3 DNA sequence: TGCGCCAGCAGCTTGATGGCTAGCTCCTACAATGAGCAGTTCTTC.

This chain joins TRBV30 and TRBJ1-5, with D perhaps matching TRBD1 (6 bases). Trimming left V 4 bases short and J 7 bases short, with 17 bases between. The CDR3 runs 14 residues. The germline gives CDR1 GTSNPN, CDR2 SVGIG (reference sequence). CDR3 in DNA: TGTGCCTGGAAAGGGGCAGGGGCGGGCCAGCCCCAGCATTTT. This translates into CAWKGAGAGQPQHF.

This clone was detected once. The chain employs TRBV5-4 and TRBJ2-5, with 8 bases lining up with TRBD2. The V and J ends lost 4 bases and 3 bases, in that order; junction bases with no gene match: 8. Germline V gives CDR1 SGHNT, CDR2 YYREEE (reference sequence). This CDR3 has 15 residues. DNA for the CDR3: TGTGCCAGCAGCCCGGGGGGAGCGGGGGAAGAGACCCAGTACTTC. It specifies CASSPGGAGEETQYF.